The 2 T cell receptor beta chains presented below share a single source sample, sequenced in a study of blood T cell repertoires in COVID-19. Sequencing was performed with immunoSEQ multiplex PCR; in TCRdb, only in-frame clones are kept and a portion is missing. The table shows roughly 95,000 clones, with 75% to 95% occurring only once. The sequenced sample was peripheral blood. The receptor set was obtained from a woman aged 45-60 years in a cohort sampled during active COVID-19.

The CDR3 nucleotides read TGTGCCAGCAGTCTCACAGTTCAGAACACTGAAGCTTTCTTT. Translated, it gives CASSLTVQNTEAFF. The genes are TRBV27 and TRBJ1-1; D call uncertain. The V end lost 5 bases, the J end lost 1 base, and 11 bases lay between the germline ends. This CDR3 is 14 amino acids long. Germline-derived CDR1 and CDR2 are MNHEY and SMNVEV (reference sequence).

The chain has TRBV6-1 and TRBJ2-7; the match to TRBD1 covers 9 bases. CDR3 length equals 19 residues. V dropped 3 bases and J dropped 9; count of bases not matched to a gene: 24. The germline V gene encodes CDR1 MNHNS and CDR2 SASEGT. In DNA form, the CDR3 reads TGTGCCAGCAGTGACTTTAGGCGTTCCAGGGACAGGGCGACGGGGGGGCAGTACTTC. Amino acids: CASSDFRRSRDRATGGQYF.